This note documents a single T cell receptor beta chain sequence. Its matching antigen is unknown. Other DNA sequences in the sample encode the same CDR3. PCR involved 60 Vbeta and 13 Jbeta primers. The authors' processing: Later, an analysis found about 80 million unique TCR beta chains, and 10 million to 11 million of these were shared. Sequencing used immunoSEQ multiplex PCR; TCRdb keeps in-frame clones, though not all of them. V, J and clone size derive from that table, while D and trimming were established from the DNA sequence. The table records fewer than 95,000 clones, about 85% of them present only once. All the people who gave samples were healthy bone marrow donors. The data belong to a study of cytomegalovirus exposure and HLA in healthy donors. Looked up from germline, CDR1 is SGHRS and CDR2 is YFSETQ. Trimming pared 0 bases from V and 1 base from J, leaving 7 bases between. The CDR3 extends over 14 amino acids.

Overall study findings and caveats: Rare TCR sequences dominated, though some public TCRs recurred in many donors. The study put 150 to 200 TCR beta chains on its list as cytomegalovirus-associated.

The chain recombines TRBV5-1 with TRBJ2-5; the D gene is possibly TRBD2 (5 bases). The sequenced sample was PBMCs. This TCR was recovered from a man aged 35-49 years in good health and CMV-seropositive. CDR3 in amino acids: CASSLGAGQETQYF. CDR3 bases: TGCGCCAGCAGCTTGGGCGCGGGCCAAGAGACCCAGTACTTC.